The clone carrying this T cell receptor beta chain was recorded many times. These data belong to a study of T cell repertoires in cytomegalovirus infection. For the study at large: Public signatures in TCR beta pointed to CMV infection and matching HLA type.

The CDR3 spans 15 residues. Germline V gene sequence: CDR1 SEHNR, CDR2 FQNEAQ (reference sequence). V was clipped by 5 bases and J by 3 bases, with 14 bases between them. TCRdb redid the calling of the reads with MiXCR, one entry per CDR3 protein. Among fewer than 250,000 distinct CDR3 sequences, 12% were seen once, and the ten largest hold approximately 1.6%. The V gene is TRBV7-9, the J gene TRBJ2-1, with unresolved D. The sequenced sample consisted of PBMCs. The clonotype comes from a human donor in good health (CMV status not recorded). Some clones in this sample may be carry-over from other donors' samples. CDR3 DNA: TGTGCCAGCAGCGACCAGAGCCCAGGCTACAATGAGCAGTTCTTC. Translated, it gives CASSDQSPGYNEQFF. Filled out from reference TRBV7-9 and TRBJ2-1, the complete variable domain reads DTGVSQNPRHKITKRGQNVTFRCDPISEHNRLYWYRQTLGQGPEFLTYFQNEAQLEKSRLLSDRFSAERPKGSFSTLEIQRTEQGDSAMYLCASSDQSPGYNEQFFGPGTRLTVL.